The 6 T cell receptor beta chains in this list originate from one sample, sequenced in a study of cytomegalovirus exposure and HLA in healthy donors (dated by TCRdb to the late 2010s). The library relied on the immunoSEQ multiplex PCR assay. Not all clones reach the TCRdb copy of this immuneACCESS table, which keeps in-frame sequences only. Checked studies attribute under half of the gap to unresolved V genes and leave the rest unexplained. The sample table contains 250,000 to 400,000 clones; only one count was recorded for over 75% of them. The ten largest clones add up to around 0.96% of the sample. The sample consisted of PBMCs. The receptors stem from a man under 40 in good health and CMV-seronegative.

The chain combines TRBV19 with TRBJ2-7; 8 positions match TRBD1. V dropped 3 bases and J dropped 6; count of bases not matched to a gene: 7. The CDR3 length is 14 residues. Germline V gene lookup returns CDR1 LNHDA and CDR2 SQIVND (reference sequence). CDR3 region: CASSIDHRGTEQYF. CDR3 sequence (DNA): TGTGCCAGTAGTATCGATCACAGGGGGACCGAGCAGTACTTC.

The chain couples TRBV6-4 to TRBJ2-2, with a possible D match to TRBD2 (6 bases). Germline assignment: CDR1 MRHNA and CDR2 SNTAGT. Trimming stripped 8 bases from V and 3 bases from J, with 13 bases between. The CDR3 consists of 14 residues. CDR3 in DNA: TGTGCCAGCGCAATATCGGGAGACACCGGGGAGCTGTTTTTT. Encoded protein: CASAISGDTGELFF.

In this sample, this clone turned up once. The chain uses TRBV5-5 and TRBJ2-2, with 8 nucleotides matching TRBD2. The J segment lost 2 bases and the V segment lost 0 bases, leaving 3 bases of the junction unmatched. Looked up from germline, CDR1 is SGHKS and CDR2 is YYEKEE (reference sequence). The CDR3 covers 16 residues. Here the CDR3 reads CASSLGLALNTGELFF. CDR3 nucleotides: TGTGCCAGCAGCTTGGGACTAGCGCTTAACACCGGGGAGCTGTTTTTT.

The chain links TRBV7-9 to TRBJ1-2; D is unresolved. Per germline, CDR1 SEHNR and CDR2 FQNEAQ (reference sequence). The CDR3 runs 14 residues. The V end was cut by 5 bases, the J end by 2 bases, with 12 bases between. Written as DNA, the CDR3 is TGTGCCAGCAGCCTGGTTTCAGGCAACTATGGCTACACCTTC. Translating gives CASSLVSGNYGYTF.

The sample holds one count of this clone. V is TRBV15 and J is TRBJ1-5, with TRBD1 as a possible D gene (5 bases). In germline, CDR1 is LNHNV, CDR2 YYDKDF (reference sequence). This CDR3 is 14 amino acids long. V was cut by 0 bases and J by 3 bases, with 6 bases left in between. CDR3: CATSRDRDNQPQHF. Here the CDR3 DNA reads TGTGCCACCAGCAGAGACAGGGACAATCAGCCCCAGCATTTT.

V usage is TRBV29-1 and J usage is TRBJ2-3; TRBD1 agrees at 7 bases. Germline V gene lookup returns CDR1 SQVTM and CDR2 ANQGSEA. V shed 4 bases, J shed 2 bases, and the junction held 3 bases outside the gene matches. The CDR3 has 13 residues. The CDR3 here is CSVVGQVTDTQYF. DNA of the CDR3: TGCAGCGTTGTAGGACAGGTCACAGATACGCAGTATTTT.